These 6 T cell receptor beta chains originate from one sample sequenced in a study of cytomegalovirus exposure and HLA in healthy donors. Primers: 60 Vbeta forward and 13 Jbeta reverse. Profiled with immunoSEQ multiplex PCR; TCRdb holds only in-frame clones, not every one. The table lists 120,000 or so clones, about 9.4% of them singletons. The sequencing input was PBMCs. The receptors derive from a woman between 35 and 50 years old in good health and CMV-seropositive.

The V and J genes are TRBV10-3 and TRBJ1-2; 11 bases are a match to TRBD1. The V and J ends lost 7 bases and 8 bases, in that order; junction bases with no gene match: 6. This CDR3 is built from 13 residues. CDR1 and CDR2 (germline): ENHRY, SYGVKD. This chain's CDR3 is CAITPGQGVGYTF. In DNA, the CDR3 is TGTGCCATCACCCCGGGACAGGGGGTGGGCTACACCTTC.

This clone was detected only a few times. The CDR3 DNA reads as TGCGCCAGCAGCTTGGTACCAGGCAATAATGAAAAACTGTTTTTT. Its protein product is CASSLVPGNNEKLFF. V gene TRBV5-1 combines with J gene TRBJ1-4, with no clear D. The germline CDR1 and CDR2 sequences are SGHRS and YFSETQ. Trimming left V 0 bases short and J 4 bases short, with 10 bases between. CDR3 length: 15 amino acids.

This chain joins TRBV6-7 and TRBJ1-6; TRBD1 is a possible D gene (6 bases). TRBV6-7 is classed as an ORF, of uncertain function. V lost 10 bases and J 1 base, leaving 11 bases between the germline ends. The CDR3 is made up of 14 amino acids. CDR3 in DNA: TGTGCCAAACACAGGGTATCCTATAATTCACCCCTCCACTTT. Translating gives CAKHRVSYNSPLHF.

The CDR3 nucleotides are TGTGCCAGTAGTATGACACAGGCGGTGGGTTCACCCCTCCACTTT. Protein product: CASSMTQAVGSPLHF. The V and J genes are TRBV19 and TRBJ1-6; D is possibly TRBD1 (5 bases). CDR1 is LNHDA and CDR2 is SQIVND in the germline V gene (reference sequence). This CDR3 has 15 residues. V lost 3 bases, J lost 9 bases, and 15 bases lay in between.

This clone was seen only a few times. The chain employs TRBV4-1 and TRBJ2-3, with D possibly TRBD2 on 6 matching bases. The ends were cut back, 4 bases at V and 3 bases at J, with 14 bases in the middle. This CDR3 comprises 15 residues. From germline, CDR1 is MGHRA and CDR2 YSYEKL. The CDR3: CASSPVLAATDTQYF. Written as DNA, the CDR3 is TGCGCCAGCAGCCCGGTACTAGCTGCAACAGATACGCAGTATTTT.

The rearrangement links TRBV2 to TRBJ2-7; unclear D gene. The CDR3 length is 11 residues. Germline loops: CDR1 SNHLY, CDR2 FYNNEI. The germline V and J ends were trimmed by 6 bases and 0 bases, with 3 bases remaining between them. The CDR3 region has the DNA TGTGCCAGCAGGTACTCCTACGAGCAGTACTTC. Protein: CASRYSYEQYF.